This TCR beta chain originates from a study of cytomegalovirus exposure and HLA in healthy donors. Overall study findings and caveats: A list of approximately 160 TCR beta chains associated with cytomegalovirus was given. Whilst most TCR sequences proved rare, a subset of public TCRs occurred across many donors. Researchers reported that three CMV-associated chains were confirmed in vitro as CMV antigen-specific.

The table lists this clone with a few counts. Its antigen is currently unknown. Only in-frame clones appear in the TCRdb table, and some are missing; sequencing was by immunoSEQ multiplex PCR. Among some 250,000 clones listed, about 90% were seen once. V lost 7 bases and J lost 6, with 21 bases in between. CDR1 and CDR2 from the germline V gene are LNHDA and SQIVND (reference sequence). The CDR3 extends over 15 amino acids. The chain carries TRBV19 and TRBJ1-2; no definite D call. The receptor was derived from a woman aged 30 to 39 in good health and CMV-seropositive. Material: PBMCs. CDR3: CASTIEWQAGNGYTF. The CDR3 DNA sequence: TGTGCCAGTACCATAGAGTGGCAGGCAGGCAATGGCTACACCTTC. Full variable domain (rest looked up from reference TRBV19 and TRBJ1-2): DGGITQSPKYLFRKEGQNVTLSCEQNLNHDAMYWYRQDPGQGLRLIYYSQIVNDFQKGDIAEGYSVSREKKESFPLTVTSAQKNPTAFYLCASTIEWQAGNGYTFGSGTRLTVV.